Following are 28 T cell receptor beta chains from one sample sequenced in a study of T cell repertoires in cytomegalovirus infection. No antigens are known for them. TCRdb reprocessed the reads via MiXCR and lists one record per CDR3 protein. The table has roughly 990,000 distinct CDR3 sequences, about 33% seen once. The sequenced sample was cultured CD8+ T cells from PBMCs, obtained from culture after CMV antigen stimulation. Source of these receptors: a human donor in good health (CMV status not recorded). Some clones in this sample may be carry-over from other donors' samples.

The V call is TRBV6-2 or TRBV6-3, the J call TRBJ2-1; 7 nucleotides match TRBD2. CDR3 size: 16 residues. Germline trimming cut 4 bases from V and 8 bases from J; bases unmatched to any gene: 14. Germline V gene lookup returns CDR1 MNHEY and CDR2 SVGEGT. The CDR3 DNA follows: TGTGCCAGCAGTTTCGACCTGGGGGGGGGTAGGGATGAGCAGTTCTTC. This codes for CASSFDLGGGRDEQFF.

This clonotype turned up a few times. V usage is TRBV7-6 and J usage is TRBJ1-5; tentatively, D is TRBD1 (5 bases). V lost 1 base and J lost 7, with 11 bases in between. The CDR3 consists of 14 residues. CDR1 is SGHVS and CDR2 is FNYEAQ in the germline V gene. Here the CDR3 reads CASSLGGQGQPQHF. Written as DNA, the CDR3 is TGTGCCAGCAGCTTAGGAGGACAAGGGCAGCCCCAGCATTTT.

This clonotype was counted a few times. This chain uses TRBV6-2 or TRBV6-3 with TRBJ1-6; no clear D. V lost 8 bases, J lost 14 bases, and 13 bases lay in between. This CDR3 has 11 residues. Per the germline V gene, CDR1 is MNHEY and CDR2 is SVGEGT. This chain's CDR3 is CASLSGLTLHF. CDR3 in DNA: TGTGCCAGCCTTTCCGGTCTCACCCTCCACTTT.

This clonotype was recorded once. The chain carries TRBV12-5 and TRBJ2-7; 7 bases align to TRBD2. Per germline, CDR1 LGHNT and CDR2 FRNRAP. CDR3 size: 16 residues. V lost 4 bases, J lost 3 bases, and 12 bases stayed unmatched. CDR3 DNA sequence: TGTGCTAGTGGTTCCCCTGGAGCAGCGGGGATCTACGAGCAGTACTTC. This translates into CASGSPGAAGIYEQYF.

This clonotype was counted only a few times. The J gene is TRBJ1-1, the V gene TRBV19, with D possibly being TRBD1 (6 bases). The CDR3 totals 14 residues. V shed 7 bases and J shed 1 base, with 13 bases lying between them. CDR1 is LNHDA, CDR2 SQIVND, per germline (reference sequence). CDR3 in amino acids: CASTPDSANTEAFF. The DNA of the CDR3 is TGTGCCAGTACCCCGGACAGCGCGAACACTGAAGCTTTCTTT. Full variable domain (remainder filled in from reference TRBV19 and TRBJ1-1): DGGITQSPKYLFRKEGQNVTLSCEQNLNHDAMYWYRQDPGQGLRLIYYSQIVNDFQKGDIAEGYSVSREKKESFPLTVTSAQKNPTAFYLCASTPDSANTEAFFGQGTRLTVV.

The chain has TRBV12-3 or TRBV12-4 and TRBJ2-4; TRBD1 is a possible D gene (6 bases). The CDR3 sequence is 15 residues long. The V gene lost 5 bases and the J gene lost 8 bases, with 19 bases spanning the gap. The CDR3 DNA reads TGTGCCAGCAGTCCAAACAGGGCCGGGGTAGACATTCAGTACTTC. Translation gives CASSPNRAGVDIQYF.

This clonotype showed up many times. This chain joins TRBV7-9 and TRBJ2-3; TRBD2 is a possible D gene (7 bases). The CDR3 is 15 residues long. Germline V CDR1 and CDR2: SEHNR, FQNEAQ (reference sequence). V shed 5 bases and J shed 5 bases, with 17 bases lying between them. The CDR3 spells CASSLSRGAGDTQYF. Written as DNA, the CDR3 is TGTGCCAGCAGCCTATCTCGGGGGGCAGGAGATACGCAGTATTTT.

A few counts support this clonotype. The CDR3, as DNA: TGTGCCAGCAGCCCGAGCTATTCGCGATATTATGGCTACACCTTC. It yields the protein CASSPSYSRYYGYTF. The rearrangement joins TRBV7-9 to TRBJ1-2; D is ambiguous. The V end lost 5 bases, the J end lost 5 bases, and 18 bases lay between the germline ends. The CDR3 contains 15 residues. Germline CDR1 reads SEHNR; CDR2 reads FQNEAQ (reference sequence).

This clonotype came up many times. The gene calls are TRBV7-2 and TRBJ2-7; TRBD2 matches 14 bases. Germline CDR1 SGHTA, CDR2 FQGNSA. There are 17 residues in the CDR3. The junction had 4 bases not matched to a gene; V was cut back by 3 bases and J by 0 bases. The CDR3 spells CASSFGLAGGSSYEQYV. DNA for the CDR3: TGTGCCAGCAGCTTTGGACTAGCGGGGGGAAGCTCCTACGAGCAGTACGTC.

This clonotype was counted only a few times. The V and J genes are TRBV27 and TRBJ2-7; no clear D gene. Trimming cost V 4 bases and J 3 bases, with 10 bases left between them. Germline CDR1 is MNHEY and CDR2 is SMNVEV (reference sequence). CDR3 length: 13 amino acids. CDR3 sequence reads: CASSYGNRYEQYF. In nucleotides, the CDR3 is TGTGCCAGCAGTTATGGGAACCGCTACGAGCAGTACTTC.

The table lists this clonotype with a count of one. The rearrangement links TRBV7-9 to TRBJ2-2; either TRBD1 or TRBD2 may fit D (7 bases each). This CDR3 comprises 16 residues. Trimming left V 5 bases short and J 7 bases short, with 20 bases between. Germline V gives CDR1 SEHNR, CDR2 FQNEAQ (reference sequence). The CDR3 region has the DNA TGTGCCAGCAGCCCCAGGGGGGGCAGGGCGAACGGGGAGCTGTTTTTT. As protein: CASSPRGGRANGELFF.

CDR3 nucleotides: TGCGCCAGCAGCCAAGCCCGGACAGGGAGTCACCCTGAAGATGAGCAGTTCTTC. Protein product: CASSQARTGSHPEDEQFF. The chain couples TRBV4-1 to TRBJ2-1; 8 bases agree with TRBD1. Germline V gene lookup returns CDR1 MGHRA and CDR2 YSYEKL. Trimming cost V 1 base and J 8 bases; bases outside gene matches: 16. The CDR3 is made up of 18 amino acids.

This chain uses TRBV12-3 or TRBV12-4 with TRBJ2-7; D may be TRBD1 (5 bases). The length of the CDR3 is 14 residues. V gave up 3 bases and J gave up 2 bases, with 11 bases separating them. This CDR3 reads CASSLGLAPYEQYF. The CDR3 coding sequence is TGTGCCAGCAGTTTGGGGCTCGCTCCCTACGAGCAGTACTTC.

The sample holds many counts of this clonotype. The V call is TRBV7-2, the J call TRBJ1-6; D gene ambiguous. Germline values: CDR1 SGHTA, CDR2 FQGNSA. The length of the CDR3 is 14 residues. V shed 1 base and J shed 7 bases, with 8 bases lying between them. CDR3 residues: CASSLDRSNSPLHF. CDR3 bases: TGTGCCAGCAGCTTAGACAGAAGCAATTCACCCCTCCACTTT. Full variable domain (rest looked up from reference TRBV7-2 and TRBJ1-6): GAGVSQSPSNKVTEKGKDVELRCDPISGHTALYWYRQSLGQGLEFLIYFQGNSAPDKSGLPSDRFSAERTGGSVSTLTIQRTQQEDSAVYLCASSLDRSNSPLHFGNGTRLTVT.

V gene TRBV28 combines with J gene TRBJ2-7; D is tentatively TRBD1 or TRBD2 (5 bases each). The CDR3 has 17 amino acids. V lost 1 base to trimming and J lost 2 bases, with 18 bases between them. Germline V gene data show CDR1 as MDHEN and CDR2 as SYDVKM. The CDR3 loop is CASSLYSGTSNPYEQYV. The CDR3 nucleotides are TGTGCCAGCAGTTTATATTCGGGGACCTCCAACCCCTACGAGCAGTACGTC.

The chain employs TRBV5-1 and TRBJ2-5; D assignment may be TRBD1 or TRBD2 (5 bases each). The V gene's germline CDR1 is SGHRS and CDR2 YFSETQ. Trimming stripped 2 bases from V and 2 bases from J, with 16 bases between. The CDR3 is 16 amino acids. This CDR3 reads CASSFLPEGFQETQYF. DNA of the CDR3: TGCGCCAGCAGCTTCCTCCCCGAGGGGTTTCAAGAGACCCAGTACTTC.

This chain's CDR3 is CASSEGRGVTGELFF. For the CDR3, the DNA is TGTGCCAGCAGTGAAGGTCGGGGAGTCACCGGGGAGCTGTTTTTT. The chain couples TRBV6-1 to TRBJ2-2; maybe TRBD2 (5 bases). This CDR3 region has 15 residues. CDR1 is MNHNS and CDR2 is SASEGT in the germline V gene. Trimming cost V 1 base and J 4 bases, with 10 bases left between them.

The chain is built from TRBV12-3 or TRBV12-4 and TRBJ2-3, with 7 bases aligning to TRBD2. The CDR3 runs to 16 residues. The trim removed 8 bases at V and 1 base at J, leaving 12 bases unmatched. The CDR3 region has the DNA TGTGCCAGCTCCACAACATGGGGGGGGGGCACAGATACGCAGTATTTT. It codes for CASSTTWGGGTDTQYF.

V and J are TRBV7-9 and TRBJ1-2; 9 nucleotides align to TRBD1. The ends lost 9 bases at V and 1 base at J; junction bases unmatched: 3. The CDR3 runs to 13 residues. The germline gives CDR1 SEHNR, CDR2 FQNEAQ (reference sequence). CDR3 protein: CASTGGGNYGYTF. The CDR3 nucleotides are TGTGCCAGTACAGGGGGCGGTAACTATGGCTACACCTTC.

This clonotype turned up a few times. V and J are TRBV7-9 and TRBJ2-1; D gene uncertain. V was cut by 1 base and J by 7 bases, with 14 bases left in between. The germline V gene encodes CDR1 SEHNR and CDR2 FQNEAQ (reference sequence). The CDR3 spans 15 residues. Here the CDR3 DNA reads TGTGCCAGCAGCTTAGTCCGTGGTTGGGGAAATGAGCAGTTCTTC. Translation gives CASSLVRGWGNEQFF.

This clonotype was recorded a few times. The chain employs TRBV27 and TRBJ2-1; 9 nucleotides line up with TRBD2. V trimming: 7 bases; J trimming: 7 bases; junction bases outside the gene matches: 11. The CDR3 length is 15 residues. Germline V gene sequence: CDR1 MNHEY, CDR2 SMNVEV (reference sequence). For the CDR3, the DNA is TGTGCCAGCAACAAGAGGCTAGCGGGGAGGAATGAGCAGTTCTTC. Protein sequence: CASNKRLAGRNEQFF.

This clonotype was detected a few times. V gene TRBV10-3 combines with J gene TRBJ2-7; D is possibly TRBD1 or TRBD2 (5 bases each). The CDR3 is made up of 14 amino acids. V shed 3 bases and J shed 8 bases, with 17 bases lying between them. Germline lookup yields CDR1 ENHRY and CDR2 SYGVKD. CDR3 sequence (DNA): TGTGCCATCAGTGACGGACCGGGACGGCGAAAGCAGTACTTC. Translation: CAISDGPGRRKQYF.

As to this clonotype: One junction end disagrees with the germline gene, perhaps due to a read error. The J gene is TRBJ1-5, the V gene TRBV27; 10 bases match TRBD1. The CDR3 contains 12 residues. CDR1 is MNHEY, CDR2 SMNVEV, per germline (reference sequence). CDR3 coding DNA: TGTGCCAGCGGGACAGGGGTTCAGCCCCAGCGTTTT. Its translation: CASGTGVQPQRF.

This chain connects TRBV4-2 to TRBJ1-3; D is ambiguous. The CDR3 is made up of 16 amino acids. Trimming shortened V by 0 bases and J by 0 bases, and 9 bases separated the two germline ends. Germline V CDR1 and CDR2: LGHNA, YNFKEQ. DNA of the CDR3: TGTGCCAGCAGCCAAGAGGGTCCTCGCTCTGGAAACACCATATATTTT. It is translated as CASSQEGPRSGNTIYF.

In nucleotides, the CDR3 is TGTGCCAGCAGCCGACTAGCGGGGAAGGACAATGAGCAGTTCTTC. It codes for CASSRLAGKDNEQFF. This chain uses TRBV6-6 with TRBJ2-1; 11 nucleotides match TRBD2. Trimming cost V 6 bases and J 5 bases; bases outside gene matches: 6. The CDR3 has 15 amino acids. From germline, CDR1 is MNHNY and CDR2 SVGAGI (reference sequence).

The genes are TRBV2 and TRBJ1-4, with TRBD1 matching 9 bases. V gave up 9 bases and J gave up 6 bases; unmatched junction bases: 8. In germline, CDR1 is SNHLY, CDR2 FYNNEI. The CDR3 loop spans 14 amino acids. The CDR3: CARTNRGLDEKLFF. The CDR3 DNA reads as TGTGCCAGAACTAACAGGGGGCTAGATGAAAAACTGTTTTTT.

The chain has TRBV28 and TRBJ2-7; D ambiguous. V was clipped by 8 bases and J by 3 bases, with 11 bases between them. This CDR3 is built from 12 residues. Germline loops: CDR1 MDHEN, CDR2 SYDVKM. The CDR3 is CASGRIGYEQYV. The CDR3 DNA reads TGTGCCAGCGGCAGGATCGGCTACGAGCAGTACGTC.

This clonotype was observed many times. The chain is built from TRBV7-2 and TRBJ2-3; maybe TRBD1 (6 bases). V was pared by 4 bases and J by 5 bases, with 16 bases between. This CDR3 is built from 15 residues. Germline V gene data show CDR1 as SGHTA and CDR2 as FQGNSA. Written as DNA, the CDR3 is TGTGCCAGCAGCTACCGTTGGGGGCCCGAAGATACGCAGTATTTT. Its translation: CASSYRWGPEDTQYF.